Below, one TCR beta chain is given with its context. Its antigen is not known. The sample belongs to a study of OX40 agonist ivuxolimab in advanced cancers. Notes on the study in general: The authors also found low normalized T-cell clonal expansion in some nonresponders. At 0.1 to 3.0 mg/kg and by week 6, CD4+ and CD8+ T cells in the blood had expanded clonally.

The repertoire was sequenced with immunoSEQ multiplex PCR; TCRdb's copy has only in-frame clones and lacks some. The table lists around 40,000 clones, 75% to 90% of them singletons, with about 15% in the top ten. Systemic immunosuppression or autoimmune disease history was grounds to exclude patients. V was cut by 0 bases and J by 3 bases, with 12 bases left in between. Germline CDR1 is SGDLS and CDR2 is YYNGEE. The CDR3 length is 16 residues. This TCR was sampled from an adult with an advanced solid tumor such as melanoma, head and neck, liver or kidney cancer. The rearrangement joins TRBV9 to TRBJ2-2; D ambiguous. Sequencing was performed on CD4+ or CD8+ T cells sorted from blood, taken in a trial of the OX40 agonist ivuxolimab. The CDR3 DNA follows: TGTGCCAGCAGCGTAGACGTTATTTGGGACACCGGGGAGCTGTTTTTT. Protein sequence: CASSVDVIWDTGELFF.